This T cell receptor beta chain was observed in a study of blood T cells in healthy people across ages. Across the study: Roughly one uniquely barcoded beta molecule per two T cells was captured.

A sample-barcoded 5' primer and a J-beta primer mix were used in a second PCR of about 7 to 11 cycles. Each CDR3 protein gets one entry after TCRdb re-called the 5' RACE reads with MiXCR. The sample lists around 520,000 distinct CDR3 sequences; about 28% were seen once. Per germline, CDR1 DFQATT and CDR2 SNEGSKA (reference sequence). Trimming cost V 3 bases and J 7 bases; bases outside gene matches: 10. The CDR3 length is 14 residues. Each sample yielded at least 6.5 million isolated PBMCs. The table lists this clonotype with a few counts. These same records also appear under a second study, on T cells of mothers and their children.

The chain uses TRBV20-1 and TRBJ2-7; 9 nucleotides agree with TRBD1. What was sequenced was blood. The TCR was taken from a boy under 10 years old in good health. CDR3 nucleotide sequence: TGCAGTGCTAGGGGTGGGACAGGGACGGAAGAGCAGTACTTC. Residues: CSARGGTGTEEQYF.